What follows are 22 T cell receptor beta chains derived from one specimen sequenced in a study of cytomegalovirus exposure and HLA in healthy donors. Sequenced by immunoSEQ multiplex PCR; TCRdb stores in-frame clones only, minus some. The sample lists roughly 350,000 clones; about nine tenths were seen once. Sample: PBMCs. These receptors were collected from a woman between 18 and 29 years old in good health and CMV-seronegative.

CDR3 sequence reads: CASTAYNEQFF. The CDR3 DNA follows: TGTGCCAGCACTGCGTACAATGAGCAGTTCTTC. The chain joins TRBV6-5 to TRBJ2-1, with D unresolved. The V end was cut by 7 bases, the J end by 4 bases, with 5 bases between. This CDR3 has 11 amino acids. Germline V gives CDR1 MNHEY, CDR2 SVGAGI.

This chain connects TRBV5-4 to TRBJ1-2; 8 bases match TRBD1. CDR1 is SGHNT and CDR2 is YYREEE in the germline V gene (reference sequence). The junction had 1 base not matched to a gene; V was cut back by 4 bases and J by 2 bases. CDR3 size: 13 residues. The CDR3: CASSRTGNYGYTF. The CDR3 region has the DNA TGTGCCAGCAGCCGGACAGGGAACTATGGCTACACCTTC.

A single count supports this clone. The chain has TRBV6-6 and TRBJ2-4, with 9 bases matching TRBD1. Germline trimming cut 6 bases from V and 9 bases from J; bases unmatched to any gene: 3. Germline-derived CDR1 and CDR2 are MNHNY and SVGAGI (reference sequence). CDR3 size: 12 residues. In DNA, the CDR3 is TGTGCCAGCAGCCCGGGACAGGGCATTCAGTACTTC. Residues: CASSPGQGIQYF.

This clone was seen only a few times. The rearrangement joins TRBV6-4 to TRBJ1-2; D not certain. V gave up 5 bases and J gave up 3 bases, with 16 bases separating them. The CDR3 is 15 residues long. CDR1 is MRHNA, CDR2 SNTAGT, per germline. This CDR3 reads CASSTGVQLDYGYTF. CDR3 nucleotide sequence: TGTGCCAGCAGTACCGGGGTACAGTTGGACTATGGCTACACCTTC.

CDR3: CASSGGDGLAATYEQYF. The CDR3 nucleotides are TGTGCCAGCAGCGGTGGAGATGGGCTAGCGGCTACCTACGAGCAGTACTTC. This chain uses TRBV9 with TRBJ2-7; TRBD2 matches at 7 bases. Germline assignment: CDR1 SGDLS and CDR2 YYNGEE. The length of the CDR3 is 17 residues. With V trimmed by 3 bases and J by 2 bases, 14 bases remained unmatched.

Written as DNA, the CDR3 is TGTGCCAGCAGTTCCCGGGACAGGGGACGGGGCTACACCTTC. Its protein is CASSSRDRGRGYTF. This chain joins TRBV6-5 and TRBJ1-2; 10 nucleotides match TRBD1. The V gene's germline CDR1 is MNHEY and CDR2 SVGAGI. The junction had 7 bases not matched to a gene; V was cut back by 4 bases and J by 8 bases. This CDR3 is built from 14 residues.

This sequence joins TRBV5-1 and TRBJ2-7, with D possibly matching TRBD1 (6 bases). This CDR3 is 15 amino acids long. The germline gives CDR1 SGHRS, CDR2 YFSETQ. V was cut by 2 bases and J by 4 bases, with 16 bases left in between. In DNA form, the CDR3 reads TGCGCCAGCAGCTTAAAATTACAGGGTCCGTACGAGCAGTACTTC. This encodes CASSLKLQGPYEQYF.

This chain connects TRBV10-3 to TRBJ2-1; TRBD2 matches 8 bases. This CDR3 has 14 amino acids. Germline V lookup: CDR1 ENHRY, CDR2 SYGVKD. V lost 3 bases and J lost 10; bases outside the gene matches: 8. The CDR3 reads CAISDKAGVGEQFF. The CDR3 region has the DNA TGTGCCATCAGTGATAAAGCGGGAGTGGGCGAGCAGTTCTTC.

This rearrangement joins TRBV6-5 to TRBJ1-2; D gene unclear. CDR3 length: 13 residues. CDR1 and CDR2 from the germline V gene are MNHEY and SVGAGI. V was trimmed by 6 bases and J by 2 bases, leaving 10 bases between them. The CDR3 protein is CASRITVNYGYTF. The CDR3, as DNA: TGTGCCAGCAGGATAACAGTAAACTATGGCTACACCTTC.

The chain uses TRBV4-3 and TRBJ2-7; the match to TRBD1 covers 8 bases. This CDR3 is built from 19 residues. The V segment lost 0 bases and the J segment 0 bases; nucleotides outside the gene matches: 13. Germline CDR1 LGHNA, CDR2 YSLEER. Written as DNA, the CDR3 is TGCGCCAGCAGCCAAGATGTGGGCAGGGGGCGCCCGGTCTCCTACGAGCAGTACTTC. It codes for CASSQDVGRGRPVSYEQYF.

This chain links TRBV6-5 with TRBJ2-7, with D possibly TRBD1 on 7 matching bases. The V end was cut by 11 bases, the J end by 3 bases, with 14 bases between. This CDR3 contains 12 residues. Per germline, CDR1 MNHEY and CDR2 SVGAGI. The CDR3, as DNA: TGTGCCGCGGGACAGTATGGCTACGAGCAGTACTTC. This translates into CAAGQYGYEQYF.

The chain recombines TRBV14 with TRBJ2-3; no clear D gene. This CDR3 comprises 15 residues. The V gene's germline CDR1 is SGHDN and CDR2 FVKESK. V gave up 2 bases and J gave up 6 bases, with 15 bases separating them. The CDR3 DNA is TGTGCCAGCAGCCAAATAGAACGTAGTACGGATACGCAGTATTTT. Translating it yields CASSQIERSTDTQYF.

The rearrangement joins TRBV5-1 to TRBJ2-3, with 9 bases matching TRBD2. The CDR3 sequence is 17 residues long. CDR1 is SGHRS and CDR2 is YFSETQ in the germline V gene. V lost 0 bases, J lost 2 bases, and 7 bases stayed unmatched. DNA of the CDR3: TGCGCCAGCAGCTTGGAGGGTAGCGGGAGAATCACAGATACGCAGTATTTT. Translating it yields CASSLEGSGRITDTQYF.

The rearrangement joins TRBV7-8 to TRBJ2-1; perhaps TRBD1 as D (5 bases). Germline CDR1 is SGHVS and CDR2 is FQNEAQ. The V and J ends lost 1 base and 10 bases respectively, with 8 bases between them. The CDR3 runs to 12 residues. The CDR3 loop reads CASSLGQLEQFF. CDR3 coding DNA: TGTGCCAGCAGCTTAGGACAGTTGGAGCAGTTCTTC. The full variable domain, completed using reference TRBV7-8 and TRBJ2-1, is GAGVSQSPRYKVAKRGQDVALRCDPISGHVSLFWYQQALGQGPEFLTYFQNEAQLDKSGLPSDRFFAERPEGSVSTLKIQRTQQEDSAVYLCASSLGQLEQFFGPGTRLTVL.

This clone was seen more than once but under ten times. V and J are TRBV19 and TRBJ2-2; the D is unclear. The CDR3 spans 15 residues. Deletions cut 2 bases from V and 5 bases from J, with 12 bases between. Looked up from germline, CDR1 is LNHDA and CDR2 is SQIVND (reference sequence). The DNA for the CDR3 is TGTGCCAGTAGTATATCTGGCCCCGGGACCGGGGAGCTGTTTTTT. Translated, it gives CASSISGPGTGELFF. The whole variable domain, filled in from reference TRBV19 and TRBJ2-2, reads DGGITQSPKYLFRKEGQNVTLSCEQNLNHDAMYWYRQDPGQGLRLIYYSQIVNDFQKGDIAEGYSVSREKKESFPLTVTSAQKNPTAFYLCASSISGPGTGELFFGEGSRLTVL.

The chain links TRBV19 to TRBJ2-1, with 9 bases that match TRBD2. Germline V lookup: CDR1 LNHDA, CDR2 SQIVND (reference sequence). V was pared by 1 base and J by 8 bases, with 3 bases of the junction left unmatched. CDR3 length: 14 residues. DNA of the CDR3: TGTGCCAGTAGTATAGGGACTAGCGTCGATGAGCAGTTCTTC. Translated: CASSIGTSVDEQFF.

V is TRBV7-9 and J is TRBJ2-5; TRBD1 agrees at 8 bases. The CDR3 extends over 12 amino acids. The trim removed 5 bases at V and 9 bases at J, leaving 5 bases unmatched. Germline loops: CDR1 SEHNR, CDR2 FQNEAQ (reference sequence). CDR3 DNA: TGTGCCAGCAGCCCGACAGGGGAAGCCCAGTACTTC. This encodes CASSPTGEAQYF.

The chain is built from TRBV6-6 and TRBJ1-2; 10 bases match TRBD1. Trimming at V came to 4 bases and at J to 3 bases, leaving 2 bases not matched to a gene. The CDR3 sequence is 14 residues long. Germline V CDR1 and CDR2: MNHNY, SVGAGI (reference sequence). CDR3 nucleotide sequence: TGTGCCAGCAGTTTGGGACAGGGGTACTATGGCTACACCTTC. Its protein product is CASSLGQGYYGYTF.

CDR3 residues: CASSAQGGSGNTIYF. For the CDR3, the DNA is TGTGCCAGCAGTGCCCAGGGGGGCTCTGGAAACACCATATATTTT. The gene calls are TRBV2 and TRBJ1-3, with 7 bases matching TRBD1. V gave up 4 bases and J gave up 0 bases; unmatched junction bases: 3. Germline CDR1 SNHLY, CDR2 FYNNEI. The CDR3 sequence is 15 residues long.

V usage is TRBV9 and J usage is TRBJ2-1; 8 bases are shared with TRBD1. Per the germline V gene, CDR1 is SGDLS and CDR2 is YYNGEE. There are 16 residues in the CDR3. The V and J ends lost 3 bases and 3 bases, in that order; junction bases with no gene match: 8. Here the CDR3 reads CASSATGGPSYNEQFF. CDR3 nucleotides: TGTGCCAGCAGCGCTACAGGGGGACCCAGCTACAATGAGCAGTTCTTC. Full variable domain (outside the CDR3, taken from reference TRBV9 and TRBJ2-1): DSGVTQTPKHLITATGQRVTLRCSPRSGDLSVYWYQQSLDQGLQFLIQYYNGEERAKGNILERFSAQQFPDLHSELNLSSLELGDSALYFCASSATGGPSYNEQFFGPGTRLTVL.

The chain combines TRBV10-3 with TRBJ2-1; 7 nucleotides match TRBD2. Germline CDR1 reads ENHRY; CDR2 reads SYGVKD. This CDR3 contains 15 residues. J was trimmed by 10 bases and V by 0 bases; bases with no gene match: 9. The CDR3 nucleotides read TGTGCCATCAGTGAGTCTTCGGGAGGCCGCGGGGAGCAGTTCTTC. This translates into CAISESSGGRGEQFF.

The chain carries TRBV27 and TRBJ2-7; the D gene is possibly TRBD2 (6 bases). The length of the CDR3 is 15 residues. V was pared by 2 bases and J by 0 bases, with 11 bases between. Germline assignment: CDR1 MNHEY and CDR2 SMNVEV (reference sequence). The DNA for the CDR3 is TGTGCCAGCAGTTTAATAGCGGTGAGCTCCTACGAGCAGTACTTC. Translating gives CASSLIAVSSYEQYF.